The 22 T cell receptor beta chains given below trace back to one sample, sequenced in a study of T cells in localized non-small cell lung cancer (dated by TCRdb to between 2020 and 2021). Library preparation used the immunoSEQ multiplex PCR assay. As stored in TCRdb, this immuneACCESS dataset retains in-frame rearrangements with V and J assigned. A fraction of the clones does not appear; measured against another copy, unresolved V genes explain less than half of the discrepancy, and the remainder lacks a known reason. The sample has some 11,000 clones on record, roughly 82% of them singletons. 15% to 20% of the sample goes to the ten largest clones. Sequencing used peripheral blood mononuclear cells, obtained before any cancer treatment. All receptors derive from a female donor at least 60 years old with stage II lung adenocarcinoma.

This rearrangement joins TRBV5-5 to TRBJ1-3; D possibly corresponds to TRBD1 (5 bases). Trimming stripped 0 bases from V and 3 bases from J, with 13 bases between. CDR1 and CDR2 from the germline V gene are SGHKS and YYEKEE (reference sequence). The CDR3 has 16 residues. CDR3 in amino acids: CASSLAPGNNGNTIYF. In DNA, the CDR3 is TGTGCCAGCAGCTTGGCCCCAGGGAATAATGGAAACACCATATATTTT.

This rearrangement joins TRBV29-1 to TRBJ1-1; tentative D call: TRBD1 (6 bases). Germline assignment: CDR1 SQVTM and CDR2 ANQGSEA. Trimming took 7 bases from V and 5 from J, leaving 17 bases between them. The CDR3 has 13 amino acids. In DNA, the CDR3 is TGCAGCGCCGGGACAATCGGGAGGACTGAAGCTTTCTTT. Translated: CSAGTIGRTEAFF.

The chain employs TRBV7-2 and TRBJ2-1; 11 positions agree with TRBD1. This CDR3 comprises 16 residues. Germline assignment: CDR1 SGHTA and CDR2 FQGNSA. The ends lost 2 bases at V and 6 bases at J; junction bases unmatched: 6. In nucleotides, the CDR3 is TGTGCCAGCAGCTTAAGGGCCGGGACAGGGGGCAATGAGCAGTTCTTC. It specifies CASSLRAGTGGNEQFF. Together with reference TRBV7-2 and TRBJ2-1, the CDR3 gives the full variable domain: GAGVSQSPSNKVTEKGKDVELRCDPISGHTALYWYRQSLGQGLEFLIYFQGNSAPDKSGLPSDRFSAERTGGSVSTLTIQRTQQEDSAVYLCASSLRAGTGGNEQFFGPGTRLTVL.

The chain couples TRBV2 to TRBJ2-6, with 7 bases lining up with TRBD1. With 6 bases clipped from V and 2 bases from J, the junction kept 7 bases outside the gene matches. Germline assignment: CDR1 SNHLY and CDR2 FYNNEI. This CDR3 region has 16 residues. CDR3 nucleotides: TGTGCCAGCAGGACCCAAGGGGGCGCTGGGGCCAACGTCCTGACTTTC. Encoded protein: CASRTQGGAGANVLTF.

This clone occurred once. The chain is built from TRBV15 and TRBJ1-1, with D perhaps matching TRBD1 (6 bases). V was pared by 4 bases and J by 3 bases, with 15 bases between. There are 15 residues in the CDR3. The germline V gene has CDR1 LNHNV and CDR2 YYDKDF (reference sequence). The CDR3 spells CATSTSGRGYTEAFF. CDR3 DNA sequence: TGTGCCACCAGCACTAGCGGCAGGGGCTACACTGAAGCTTTCTTT. Full variable domain (rest looked up from reference TRBV15 and TRBJ1-1): DAMVIQNPRYQVTQFGKPVTLSCSQTLNHNVMYWYQQKSSQAPKLLFHYYDKDFNNEADTPDNFQSRRPNTSFCFLDIRSPGLGDTAMYLCATSTSGRGYTEAFFGQGTRLTVV.

The V call is TRBV4-1, the J call TRBJ1-2, with no clear D. The CDR3 runs to 17 residues. Trimming shortened V by 0 bases and J by 4 bases, and 18 bases separated the two germline ends. Looked up from germline, CDR1 is MGHRA and CDR2 is YSYEKL. CDR3 region: CASSQDHPTATSYGYTF. The DNA for the CDR3 is TGCGCCAGCAGCCAAGATCATCCCACAGCCACTTCCTATGGCTACACCTTC.

The gene calls are TRBV30 and TRBJ2-5; the match to TRBD2 covers 8 bases. The CDR3 runs to 16 residues. The germline CDR1 and CDR2 sequences are GTSNPN and SVGIG (reference sequence). V shed 2 bases, J shed 5 bases, and the junction held 13 bases outside the gene matches. The CDR3 DNA reads TGTGCCTGGAGTCCGGGGGCGGGGGGCGTCTGGGAGACCCAGTACTTC. Translating gives CAWSPGAGGVWETQYF.

The V call is TRBV14, the J call TRBJ2-3; D not resolved. The CDR3 has 13 amino acids. Germline V lookup: CDR1 SGHDN, CDR2 FVKESK. V dropped 5 bases and J dropped 2 bases, with 8 bases sitting between them. The CDR3 coding sequence is TGTGCCAGCAGCGACACTGTCACAGATACGCAGTATTTT. It is translated as CASSDTVTDTQYF.

This clone came up a few times. This rearrangement joins TRBV4-1 to TRBJ1-5, with D unresolved. The CDR3 is 13 amino acids. Trimming pared 5 bases from V and 5 bases from J, leaving 10 bases between. The germline CDR1 and CDR2 sequences are MGHRA and YSYEKL. The CDR3 DNA reads as TGCGCCAGCAGCGTTGAAAGGGATCAGCCCCAGCATTTT. This gives the protein CASSVERDQPQHF.

The chain combines TRBV29-1 with TRBJ2-3, with D perhaps matching TRBD2 (7 bases). Germline CDR1 and CDR2: SQVTM and ANQGSEA. Trimming stripped 2 bases from V and 3 bases from J, with 12 bases between. The CDR3 contains 14 residues. CDR3 sequence reads: CSVERGTITDTQYF. CDR3 DNA sequence: TGCAGCGTTGAAAGGGGGACTATAACAGATACGCAGTATTTT.

CDR3 protein: CASRVTSGRAYEQFF. The CDR3, as DNA: TGTGCCAGCAGGGTGACTAGCGGGAGAGCGTATGAGCAGTTCTTC. The rearrangement joins TRBV28 to TRBJ2-1; 12 bases agree with TRBD2. The CDR3 extends over 15 amino acids. V shed 6 bases, J shed 8 bases, and the junction held 8 bases outside the gene matches. Germline CDR1 MDHEN, CDR2 SYDVKM. Combining the CDR3 with reference TRBV28 and TRBJ2-1 gives the whole variable domain DVKVTQSSRYLVKRTGEKVFLECVQDMDHENMFWYRQDPGLGLRLIYFSYDVKMKEKGDIPEGYSVSREKKERFSLILESASTNQTSMYLCASRVTSGRAYEQFFGPGTRLTVL.

The genes are TRBV4-2 and TRBJ2-2; D perhaps matches TRBD2 (5 bases). CDR3 length: 16 residues. With 0 bases removed from V and 1 base from J, the gap between germline ends came to 9 bases. In germline, CDR1 is LGHNA, CDR2 YNFKEQ. CDR3 DNA sequence: TGTGCCAGCAGCCAAGAGCGGAGCGGGAACACCGGGGAGCTGTTTTTT. Translation gives CASSQERSGNTGELFF.

This clone was counted between two and nine times. The chain links TRBV7-2 to TRBJ1-2, with D perhaps TRBD1 (5 bases). V was shortened by 1 base and J by 4 bases, with 7 bases between the two germline ends. From germline, CDR1 is SGHTA and CDR2 FQGNSA. CDR3 size: 13 residues. This CDR3 is CASSLGGVYGYTF. The CDR3 nucleotides are TGTGCCAGCAGCTTAGGGGGGGTCTATGGCTACACCTTC. The full variable domain, in which reference TRBV7-2 and TRBJ1-2 provide the parts outside the CDR3, is GAGVSQSPSNKVTEKGKDVELRCDPISGHTALYWYRQSLGQGLEFLIYFQGNSAPDKSGLPSDRFSAERTGGSVSTLTIQRTQQEDSAVYLCASSLGGVYGYTFGSGTRLTVV.

The V gene is TRBV5-8, the J gene TRBJ1-5; 8 nucleotides match TRBD1. Germline assignment: CDR1 SGHTS and CDR2 YDEGEE. V shed 4 bases and J 0 bases; nucleotides not matched to a gene: 3. The CDR3 runs 15 residues. This CDR3 reads CASSRTGLSNQPQHF. As DNA, the CDR3 is TGTGCCAGCAGCAGGACAGGGCTTAGCAATCAGCCCCAGCATTTT.

V is TRBV7-2 and J is TRBJ2-7, with D unclear. This CDR3 has 14 amino acids. Per germline, CDR1 SGHTA and CDR2 FQGNSA. The V end lost 1 base, the J end lost 2 bases, and 9 bases lay between the germline ends. The DNA of the CDR3 is TGTGCCAGCAGCTTAGTCCCCAATACCTACGAGCAGTACTTC. Protein product: CASSLVPNTYEQYF. The variable domain in full, completed from reference TRBV7-2 and TRBJ2-7, reads GAGVSQSPSNKVTEKGKDVELRCDPISGHTALYWYRQSLGQGLEFLIYFQGNSAPDKSGLPSDRFSAERTGGSVSTLTIQRTQQEDSAVYLCASSLVPNTYEQYFGPGTRLTVT.

The chain carries TRBV13 and TRBJ2-5, with D perhaps being TRBD1 or TRBD2 (6 bases each). CDR3 length: 13 amino acids. V lost 5 bases to trimming and J lost 5 bases, with 12 bases between them. CDR1 and CDR2 (germline): PRHDT, FYEKMQ (reference sequence). The CDR3 sequence is CASSPLGGETQYF. The CDR3 DNA sequence: TGTGCCAGCAGCCCACTAGGGGGGGAGACCCAGTACTTC.

This clone was observed a few times. For the CDR3, the DNA is TGCGCCAGCAGCCGGACTAGCGGGGAAACAGATACGCAGTATTTT. Amino acid sequence: CASSRTSGETDTQYF. The chain combines TRBV5-1 with TRBJ2-3, with TRBD2 matching over 12 bases. The CDR3 loop spans 15 amino acids. V gave up 4 bases and J gave up 3 bases; unmatched junction bases: 3. Germline assignment: CDR1 SGHRS and CDR2 YFSETQ.

This clone was recorded only once. This chain's CDR3 is CASSQDLQVVGYTF. DNA for the CDR3: TGCGCCAGCAGCCAAGATCTACAGGTCGTAGGCTACACCTTC. J is TRBJ1-2 and V is TRBV4-1; tentatively, D is TRBD1 (5 bases). CDR1 MGHRA and CDR2 YSYEKL come from the germline V gene. Trimming pared 0 bases from V and 8 bases from J, leaving 13 bases between. This CDR3 spans 14 amino acids.

The chain employs TRBV29-1 and TRBJ1-2; perhaps TRBD1 as D (6 bases). Germline V CDR1 and CDR2: SQVTM, ANQGSEA. V was trimmed by 2 bases and J by 5 bases, leaving 12 bases between them. The length of the CDR3 is 13 residues. The CDR3 DNA is TGCAGCGTTGAACACAGGGAGAGATATGGCTACACCTTC. Translation gives CSVEHRERYGYTF.

This sequence joins TRBV19 and TRBJ2-3; D not resolved. CDR3 length: 13 amino acids. V was clipped by 5 bases and J by 3 bases, with 9 bases between them. Per germline, CDR1 LNHDA and CDR2 SQIVND (reference sequence). CDR3 nucleotide sequence: TGTGCCAGTAGTGACCGGGTTACAGATACGCAGTATTTT. Translating it yields CASSDRVTDTQYF.

In its sample, this clone was seen once. V and J are TRBV12-5 and TRBJ2-1; D is possibly TRBD2 (5 bases). CDR1 is LGHNT, CDR2 FRNRAP, per germline. The CDR3 consists of 15 residues. The V gene lost 1 base and the J gene lost 4 bases, with 11 bases spanning the gap. The CDR3: CASGLGDTRYNEQFF. The CDR3 nucleotides read TGTGCTAGTGGTTTGGGCGACACTAGATACAATGAGCAGTTCTTC.

In this sample, this clone turned up a few times. The CDR3: CASSQDGDLGLGEIGREKLFF. CDR3 sequence (DNA): TGCGCCAGCAGCCAAGATGGTGACTTAGGACTAGGGGAGATAGGGAGGGAAAAACTGTTTTTT. The chain employs TRBV4-3 and TRBJ1-4; the D gene is possibly TRBD1 (5 bases). V was cut by 0 bases and J by 8 bases, with 31 bases left in between. The CDR3 covers 21 residues. Germline V gene data show CDR1 as LGHNA and CDR2 as YSLEER.